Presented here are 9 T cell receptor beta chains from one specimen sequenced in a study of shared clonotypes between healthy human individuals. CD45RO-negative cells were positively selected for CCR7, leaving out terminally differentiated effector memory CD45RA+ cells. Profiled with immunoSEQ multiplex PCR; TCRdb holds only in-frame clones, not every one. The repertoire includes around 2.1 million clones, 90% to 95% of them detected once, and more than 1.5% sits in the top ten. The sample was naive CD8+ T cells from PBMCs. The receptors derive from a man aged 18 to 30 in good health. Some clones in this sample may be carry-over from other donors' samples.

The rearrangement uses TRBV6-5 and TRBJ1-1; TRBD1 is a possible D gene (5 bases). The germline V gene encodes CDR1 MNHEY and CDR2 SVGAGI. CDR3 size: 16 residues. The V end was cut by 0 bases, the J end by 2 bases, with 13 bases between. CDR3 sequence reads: CASSYSITGTNTEAFF. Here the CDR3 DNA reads TGTGCCAGCAGTTACTCGATTACGGGGACTAACACTGAAGCTTTCTTT.

The chain's CDR3 is CASRPRQGATGELFF. For the CDR3, the DNA is TGTGCCAGTAGACCCCGGCAGGGGGCAACCGGGGAGCTGTTTTTT. V gene TRBV19 combines with J gene TRBJ2-2, with 8 bases that match TRBD1. The CDR3 loop spans 15 amino acids. The trim removed 6 bases at V and 5 bases at J, leaving 8 bases unmatched. Germline V gene lookup returns CDR1 LNHDA and CDR2 SQIVND (reference sequence).

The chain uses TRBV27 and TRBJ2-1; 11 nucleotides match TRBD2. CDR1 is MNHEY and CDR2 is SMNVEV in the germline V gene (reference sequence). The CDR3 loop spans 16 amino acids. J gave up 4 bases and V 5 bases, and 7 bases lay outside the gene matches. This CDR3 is CASSPRLAGNYNEQFF. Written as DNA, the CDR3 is TGTGCCAGCAGTCCAAGACTAGCGGGAAATTACAATGAGCAGTTCTTC.

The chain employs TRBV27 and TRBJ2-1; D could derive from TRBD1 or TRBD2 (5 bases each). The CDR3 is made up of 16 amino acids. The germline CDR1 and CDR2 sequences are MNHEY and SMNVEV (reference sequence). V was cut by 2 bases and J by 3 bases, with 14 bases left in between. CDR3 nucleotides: TGTGCCAGCAGTTTAGGGACCAGAGACCTCTACAATGAGCAGTTCTTC. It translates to CASSLGTRDLYNEQFF.

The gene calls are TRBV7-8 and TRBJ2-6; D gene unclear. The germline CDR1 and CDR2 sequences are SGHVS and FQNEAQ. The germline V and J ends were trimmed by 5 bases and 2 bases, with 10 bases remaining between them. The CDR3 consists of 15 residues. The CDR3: CASSADIAGANVLTF. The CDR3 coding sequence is TGTGCCAGCAGCGCGGATATAGCTGGGGCCAACGTCCTGACTTTC.

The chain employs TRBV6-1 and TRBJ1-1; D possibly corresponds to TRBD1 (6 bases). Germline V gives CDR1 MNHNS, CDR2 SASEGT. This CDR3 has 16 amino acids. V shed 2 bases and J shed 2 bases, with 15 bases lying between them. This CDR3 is CASSEPAGVENTEAFF. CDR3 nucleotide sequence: TGTGCCAGCAGTGAACCCGCAGGGGTGGAAAACACTGAAGCTTTCTTT.

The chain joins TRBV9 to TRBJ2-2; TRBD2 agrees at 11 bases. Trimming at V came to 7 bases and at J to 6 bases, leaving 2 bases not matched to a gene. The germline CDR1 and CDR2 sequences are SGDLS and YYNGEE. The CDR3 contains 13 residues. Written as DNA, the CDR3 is TGTGCCAGCTCTAGCGGGAGGCCCGGGGAGCTGTTTTTT. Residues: CASSSGRPGELFF.

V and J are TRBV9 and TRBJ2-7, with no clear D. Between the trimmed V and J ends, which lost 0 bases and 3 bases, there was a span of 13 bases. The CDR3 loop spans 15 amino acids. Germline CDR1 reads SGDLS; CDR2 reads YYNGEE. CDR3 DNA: TGTGCCAGCAGCGTAGGTCCCTCGCCCCACTACGAGCAGTACTTC. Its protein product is CASSVGPSPHYEQYF. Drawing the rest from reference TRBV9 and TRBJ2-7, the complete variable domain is DSGVTQTPKHLITATGQRVTLRCSPRSGDLSVYWYQQSLDQGLQFLIQYYNGEERAKGNILERFSAQQFPDLHSELNLSSLELGDSALYFCASSVGPSPHYEQYFGPGTRLTVT.

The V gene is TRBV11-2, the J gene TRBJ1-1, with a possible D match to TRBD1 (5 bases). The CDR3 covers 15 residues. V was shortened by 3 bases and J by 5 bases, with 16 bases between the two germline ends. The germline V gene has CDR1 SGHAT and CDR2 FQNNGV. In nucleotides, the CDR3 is TGTGCCAGCAGCTTCGCCTTGAGCGGGGGTACTGAAGCTTTCTTT. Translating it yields CASSFALSGGTEAFF.